This entry concerns a single T cell receptor beta chain. The antigen remains undetermined. A read error may produce the germline difference seen at one junction end. Germline CDR1 is SSHAT and CDR2 is FNYEAQ (reference sequence). CDR3 length: 15 residues. This sample was included in a study of T cell responses to AZD1222 COVID-19 vaccine. Regarding the study as a whole: All repertoire sampling was performed exclusively after the peak T cell response. Increased Spike-specific TCR breadth and depth were observed after two AZD1222 doses. Researchers report vaccine-associated CD4 TCRs spanning spike, with dominance at 160-218 and 743-854. Baseline serostatus was positive in only six AZD1222 recipients.

The data were produced by immunoSEQ multiplex PCR, yet TCRdb's version contains in-frame clones alone and is incomplete. The data hold fewer than 100,000 clones, with about 83% observed a single time. This chain uses TRBV7-7 with TRBJ2-1; 8 bases are shared with TRBD1. This TCR derives from an adult who received the AZD1222 COVID-19 vaccine. The material was peripheral blood, obtained 28 days after the second AZD1222 dose. The CDR3 bases are TGTGCTAGCAGCCAGGGGGCGGGTTCCTACAATGAGCAGTTCTTC. Protein: CASSQGAGSYNEQFF.